One sample yielded the 23 T cell receptor beta chains listed below, sequenced in a study of preoperative IRX-2 immunotherapy in early breast cancer. Stated treatment: preoperative locoregional IRX-2 cytokine immunotherapy. Method: immunoSEQ multiplex PCR; TCRdb's copy keeps in-frame clones and lacks some. The data hold 3,000 to 4,000 clones, with less than 90% observed a single time. The sequencing here drew on tumor tissue, taken before IRX-2 immunotherapy. These receptors were obtained from a human donor with breast cancer.

A remark on this clone: At one end the junction does not follow the germline gene, possibly because of a read error. V usage is TRBV6-8 and J usage is TRBJ2-5; a possible D gene is TRBD2 (6 bases). The CDR3 runs 16 residues. Germline V gene lookup returns CDR1 MNHGY and CDR2 SAAAGT. The CDR3 loop is CAISVLGGIARETQYF. The CDR3 bases are TGTGCCATCAGTGTGTTGGGAGGAATAGCAAGAGAGACCCAGTACTTC.

The rearrangement uses TRBV6-8 and TRBJ1-5, with 8 nucleotides matching TRBD1. The CDR3 loop spans 13 amino acids. Germline trimming cut 10 bases from V and 1 base from J; bases unmatched to any gene: 3. The V gene's germline CDR1 is MNHGY and CDR2 SAAAGT. The CDR3 sequence is CAIAGGSNQPQHF. DNA for the CDR3: TGTGCCATCGCAGGGGGCAGCAATCAGCCCCAGCATTTT.

The CDR3 nucleotides read TGTGCCTGGAGTGGGCTAGCGGGAGTCACCGGGGAGCTGTTTTTT. As protein: CAWSGLAGVTGELFF. This chain links TRBV30 with TRBJ2-2; 10 bases match TRBD2. V trimming: 1 base; J trimming: 4 bases; junction bases outside the gene matches: 3. This CDR3 region has 15 residues. CDR1 GTSNPN and CDR2 SVGIG come from the germline V gene (reference sequence).

Within the sample, this clone is large. This chain links TRBV11-3 with TRBJ2-3, with 12 bases matching TRBD2. The CDR3 has 19 amino acids. V trimming: 5 bases; J trimming: 5 bases; junction bases outside the gene matches: 17. CDR1 SGHNT and CDR2 YENEEA come from the germline V gene. This chain's CDR3 is CASSPRTSGIGGERDTQYF. The CDR3 region has the DNA TGTGCCAGCAGCCCTAGGACTAGCGGGATAGGGGGAGAGAGAGATACGCAGTATTTT.

The chain couples TRBV6-8 to TRBJ2-1, with TRBD2 matching over 11 bases. The CDR3 runs 17 residues. V gave up 0 bases and J gave up 9 bases; unmatched junction bases: 10. Germline V gene sequence: CDR1 MNHGY, CDR2 SAAAGT. CDR3 loop: CASSYSPTSGTRSEQFF. Here the CDR3 DNA reads TGTGCCAGCAGTTACTCCCCGACTAGCGGGACGAGGAGTGAGCAGTTCTTC.

The chain employs TRBV19 and TRBJ1-2; perhaps TRBD1 as D (5 bases). Germline CDR1 and CDR2: LNHDA and SQIVND (reference sequence). This CDR3 is 12 amino acids long. V was pared by 5 bases and J by 3 bases, with 7 bases between. This CDR3 is CASSEQDYGYTF. The CDR3 DNA follows: TGTGCCAGTAGTGAACAGGACTATGGCTACACCTTC.

This chain links TRBV19 with TRBJ1-1, with 8 bases that match TRBD1. The ends lost 5 bases at V and 8 bases at J; junction bases unmatched: 4. Germline V gene lookup returns CDR1 LNHDA and CDR2 SQIVND (reference sequence). CDR3 length: 12 residues. The CDR3, as DNA: TGTGCCAGTAGTCTCCGGGACAGGGAAGCTTTCTTT. Translated, it gives CASSLRDREAFF.

The chain employs TRBV11-3 and TRBJ2-1; a possible D gene is TRBD2 (6 bases). Per the germline V gene, CDR1 is SGHNT and CDR2 is YENEEA. The CDR3 has 15 amino acids. V lost 5 bases and J 4 bases, leaving 15 bases between the germline ends. CDR3 DNA sequence: TGTGCCAGCAGCCCCGCGGGAAAGGGATACAATGAGCAGTTCTTC. Its translation is CASSPAGKGYNEQFF.

The chain is built from TRBV6-8 and TRBJ2-7; the match to TRBD2 covers 12 bases. This CDR3 spans 14 amino acids. Germline values: CDR1 MNHGY, CDR2 SAAAGT. V trimming: 5 bases; J trimming: 3 bases; junction bases outside the gene matches: 2. CDR3 bases: TGTGCCAGCAGTCAGACTAGCGGGAGCTACGAGCAGTACTTC. It specifies CASSQTSGSYEQYF.

Turning to this clone: The junction does not match germline at one end; this may be a read error. V gene TRBV15 combines with J gene TRBJ2-6; 7 bases are shared with TRBD1. CDR3 length equals 19 residues. The germline V gene has CDR1 LNHNV and CDR2 YYDKDF (reference sequence). The CDR3 DNA reads as TGTGCCAGCAGCCCCAAATATGGCCCAGGGGGAACTGGGGCCAACGTCCTGACTTTC. Protein: CASSPKYGPGGTGANVLTF.

V usage is TRBV18 and J usage is TRBJ2-1; 7 nucleotides agree with TRBD1. With 6 bases clipped from V and 9 bases from J, the junction kept 5 bases outside the gene matches. The germline CDR1 and CDR2 sequences are KGHSH and LQKENI. This CDR3 region has 12 residues. Here the CDR3 DNA reads TGTGCCAGCTCGCAAGAGGGGGCTGAGCAGTTCTTC. Protein: CASSQEGAEQFF.

This clone is deemed large (0.1 to 1%). The rearrangement joins TRBV6-8 to TRBJ2-1; 8 bases are shared with TRBD2. The V gene end was trimmed by 6 bases and the J gene end by 4 bases; junction bases not matched to a gene: 5. Germline V CDR1 and CDR2: MNHGY, SAAAGT. The CDR3 covers 14 residues. The CDR3 sequence: CASSLTSGYNEQFF. The CDR3 DNA sequence: TGTGCCAGCAGCCTAACTAGCGGATACAATGAGCAGTTCTTC.

J is TRBJ1-2 and V is TRBV12-2. TRBV12-2 is listed as a pseudogene. This CDR3 region has 17 residues. DNA for the CDR3: TGTGCAAGTCGCTTAGTCGGTTCGGGCAGGGAGTCGAATGGCTACACCTTC. Protein: CASRLVGSGRESNGYTF.

The rearrangement joins TRBV18 to TRBJ2-5, with a weak D call TRBD2 (5 bases). Trimming removed 3 bases at V and 3 bases at J, with 14 bases between. The CDR3 sequence is 15 residues long. Germline-derived CDR1 and CDR2 are KGHSH and LQKENI. CDR3 residues: CASSPQRGAEETQYF. In DNA, the CDR3 is TGTGCCAGCTCACCCCAACGGGGAGCGGAAGAGACCCAGTACTTC.

The V call is TRBV11-3, the J call TRBJ1-6; 7 bases map to TRBD1. The CDR3 is made up of 14 amino acids. CDR1 and CDR2 from the germline V gene are SGHNT and YENEEA. V was pared by 6 bases and J by 7 bases, with 6 bases of the junction left unmatched. The CDR3 nucleotides read TGTGCCAGCAGAGCCGGGACAGACAATTCACCCCTCCACTTT. Translation gives CASRAGTDNSPLHF.

This clone was found a few times. The rearrangement uses TRBV6-8 and TRBJ1-1; weak D call: TRBD1 (6 bases). The CDR3 covers 13 residues. From germline, CDR1 is MNHGY and CDR2 SAAAGT. Trimming pared 10 bases from V and 5 bases from J, leaving 17 bases between. The CDR3 DNA follows: TGTGCCACCAAACAGGGACCAGAAACTGAAGCTTTCTTT. Residues: CATKQGPETEAFF.

The V call is TRBV15, the J call TRBJ2-5; maybe TRBD2 (5 bases). The CDR3 sequence is 16 residues long. Trimming cost V 0 bases and J 5 bases, with 16 bases left between them. Germline CDR1 reads LNHNV; CDR2 reads YYDKDF (reference sequence). The CDR3 coding sequence is TGTGCCACCAGCAGAGATCTCCTGGGCGGGTTGGAGACCCAGTACTTC. The encoded protein is CATSRDLLGGLETQYF.

The genes are TRBV29-1 and TRBJ1-4, with TRBD1 matching 7 bases. The germline gives CDR1 SQVTM, CDR2 ANQGSEA. V shed 5 bases, J shed 0 bases, and the junction held 6 bases outside the gene matches. The CDR3 loop spans 15 amino acids. The CDR3 nucleotides are TGCAGCGTTCAGGGGGACACTTCAACTAATGAAAAACTGTTTTTT. This gives the protein CSVQGDTSTNEKLFF.

The V gene is TRBV11-3, the J gene TRBJ2-3; 7 nucleotides line up with TRBD1. V trimming: 5 bases; J trimming: 7 bases; junction bases outside the gene matches: 12. The CDR3 runs to 15 residues. Germline assignment: CDR1 SGHNT and CDR2 YENEEA. The CDR3 nucleotides read TGTGCCAGCAGCAACAGACAGGGCCTTTCCCATACGCAGTATTTT. Protein: CASSNRQGLSHTQYF.

This clone has a single count. The rearrangement uses TRBV6-1 and TRBJ2-4, with TRBD1 matching over 7 bases. The CDR3 spans 14 residues. CDR1 is MNHNS, CDR2 SASEGT, per germline. After removal of 0 bases from V and 6 bases from J, the junction contained 2 bases not matched to a gene. The CDR3 region is CASSEAGGGNIQYF. The CDR3 DNA reads as TGTGCCAGCAGTGAAGCAGGGGGCGGAAACATTCAGTACTTC.

This chain joins TRBV29-1 and TRBJ1-2, with TRBD1 matching 7 bases. This CDR3 comprises 14 residues. V dropped 4 bases and J dropped 5; count of bases not matched to a gene: 10. Per germline, CDR1 SQVTM and CDR2 ANQGSEA. CDR3 DNA sequence: TGCAGCGTTGGGGACTACAGGGGTAAATATGGCTACACCTTC. This sequence encodes CSVGDYRGKYGYTF.

This clone came up a few times. The chain joins TRBV11-3 to TRBJ1-1; D possibly corresponds to TRBD1 (6 bases). Trimming took off 3 bases at V and 5 bases at J, with 16 bases between the two ends. The V gene's germline CDR1 is SGHNT and CDR2 YENEEA. The CDR3 runs to 15 residues. The CDR3 DNA reads TGTGCCAGCAGCTTGAGACCCCAACAGGGAACTGAAGCTTTCTTT. This translates into CASSLRPQQGTEAFF.

The chain has TRBV30 and TRBJ2-7, with D possibly being TRBD1 (6 bases). The CDR3 extends over 14 amino acids. Germline assignment: CDR1 GTSNPN and CDR2 SVGIG (reference sequence). V was shortened by 2 bases and J by 4 bases, with 15 bases between the two germline ends. The CDR3 nucleotides are TGTGCCTGGAGTCTACAGGGACATCGGTACGAGCAGTACTTC. Translating it yields CAWSLQGHRYEQYF. The entire variable domain, with the rest obtained from reference TRBV30 and TRBJ2-7, is as follows: SQTIHQWPATLVQPVGSPLSLECTVEGTSNPNLYWYRQAAGRGLQLLFYSVGIGQISSEVPQNLSASRPQDRQFILSSKKLLLSDSGFYLCAWSLQGHRYEQYFGPGTRLTVT.